What follows are 29 T cell receptor beta chains derived from one specimen sequenced in a study of cytomegalovirus exposure and HLA in healthy donors. PCR used 60 Vbeta primers and 13 Jbeta primers. The repertoire was sequenced with immunoSEQ multiplex PCR; TCRdb's copy has only in-frame clones and lacks some. The sample holds about 260,000 clones; roughly 81% are singletons and the top ten take roughly 2%. The sequenced sample was PBMCs. Source of these receptors: a woman aged 40 to 50 in good health and CMV-seropositive.

This clone was counted once. V and J are TRBV19 and TRBJ2-7; TRBD2 aligns across 8 bases. The CDR3 spans 16 residues. V lost 5 bases, J lost 2 bases, and 11 bases stayed unmatched. The germline V gene has CDR1 LNHDA and CDR2 SQIVND (reference sequence). CDR3 sequence reads: CASSGLSSGFPYEQYF. The CDR3 region has the DNA TGTGCCAGTAGTGGGCTCTCTAGCGGGTTCCCCTACGAGCAGTACTTC.

This chain uses TRBV5-1 with TRBJ2-1, with D maybe TRBD2 (6 bases). CDR3 length: 15 amino acids. Germline V gene lookup returns CDR1 SGHRS and CDR2 YFSETQ. V dropped 3 bases and J dropped 5 bases, with 15 bases sitting between them. The CDR3 bases are TGCGCCAGCAGCTACTTGGGTAGCGGAGACAATGAGCAGTTCTTC. It yields the protein CASSYLGSGDNEQFF. The variable domain in full, completed from reference TRBV5-1 and TRBJ2-1, reads KAGVTQTPRYLIKTRGQQVTLSCSPISGHRSVSWYQQTPGQGLQFLFEYFSETQRNKGNFPGRFSGRQFSNSRSEMNVSTLELGDSALYLCASSYLGSGDNEQFFGPGTRLTVL.

This rearrangement joins TRBV14 to TRBJ2-1; 12 bases line up with TRBD2. CDR1 is SGHDN and CDR2 is FVKESK in the germline V gene. J lost 9 bases, V lost 5 bases, and 8 bases had no gene match. The length of the CDR3 is 15 residues. The CDR3 sequence is CASSWTSGVTGEQFF. CDR3 DNA: TGTGCCAGCAGCTGGACTAGCGGGGTGACGGGTGAGCAGTTCTTC. Supplemented by reference TRBV14 and TRBJ2-1, the full variable domain reads EAGVTQFPSHSVIEKGQTVTLRCDPISGHDNLYWYRRVMGKEIKFLLHFVKESKQDESGMPNNRFLAERTGGTYSTLKVQPAELEDSGVYFCASSWTSGVTGEQFFGPGTRLTVL.

This clone was recorded once. The V call is TRBV7-3, the J call TRBJ2-2; 7 bases match TRBD2. The CDR3 length is 15 residues. The ends lost 5 bases at V and 7 bases at J; junction bases unmatched: 10. CDR1 is SGHTA and CDR2 is FQGTGA in the germline V gene. CDR3 loop: CASSHGGGPVGELFF. The CDR3 region has the DNA TGTGCCAGCAGCCACGGGGGAGGGCCGGTCGGGGAGCTGTTTTTT. Supplemented by reference TRBV7-3 and TRBJ2-2, the full variable domain reads GAGVSQTPSNKVTEKGKYVELRCDPISGHTALYWYRQSLGQGPEFLIYFQGTGAADDSGLPNDRFFAVRPEGSVSTLKIQRTERGDSAVYLCASSHGGGPVGELFFGEGSRLTVL.

The chain has TRBV29-1 and TRBJ2-3; TRBD2 aligns across 7 bases. The V and J ends lost 1 base and 4 bases, in that order; junction bases with no gene match: 8. The CDR3 has 15 amino acids. Germline lookup yields CDR1 SQVTM and CDR2 ANQGSEA. CDR3 coding DNA: TGCAGCGTTGAAGTAAGGCGGGAGTCGGCAGATACGCAGTATTTT. Its protein is CSVEVRRESADTQYF.

The genes are TRBV18 and TRBJ1-1, with TRBD1 identical over 9 bases. CDR1 KGHSH and CDR2 LQKENI come from the germline V gene. The trim removed 3 bases at V and 8 bases at J, leaving 10 bases unmatched. The CDR3 has 15 residues. DNA for the CDR3: TGTGCCAGCTCACCCTCCGGGACAGGGTTGGGGGAAGCTTTCTTT. Translating it yields CASSPSGTGLGEAFF.

The chain recombines TRBV7-3 with TRBJ2-7; D unclear. Germline CDR1 reads SGHTA; CDR2 reads FQGTGA. The CDR3 loop spans 14 amino acids. Between the trimmed V and J ends, which lost 5 bases and 6 bases, there was a span of 17 bases. CDR3 in DNA: TGTGCCAGCAGCGCGGCCGGGTCAAACGGCGAGCAGTACTTC. This sequence encodes CASSAAGSNGEQYF. The full variable domain, with the rest looked up from reference TRBV7-3 and TRBJ2-7, is GAGVSQTPSNKVTEKGKYVELRCDPISGHTALYWYRQSLGQGPEFLIYFQGTGAADDSGLPNDRFFAVRPEGSVSTLKIQRTERGDSAVYLCASSAAGSNGEQYFGPGTRLTVT.

This sequence joins TRBV2 and TRBJ2-1, with TRBD2 matching 11 bases. J gave up 6 bases and V 7 bases, and 8 bases lay outside the gene matches. CDR1 is SNHLY and CDR2 is FYNNEI in the germline V gene. The CDR3 runs 15 residues. CDR3: CASTSGTSGINEQFF. The DNA of the CDR3 is TGTGCCAGCACTTCCGGGACTAGCGGCATCAATGAGCAGTTCTTC. Supplemented by reference TRBV2 and TRBJ2-1, the full variable domain reads EPEVTQTPSHQVTQMGQEVILRCVPISNHLYFYWYRQILGQKVEFLVSFYNNEISEKSEIFDDQFSVERPDGSNFTLKIRSTKLEDSAMYFCASTSGTSGINEQFFGPGTRLTVL.

A note on this clone: This sample includes further DNA sequences coding for the same CDR3. This chain links TRBV20-1 with TRBJ1-1, with 9 bases matching TRBD1. The junction had 0 bases not matched to a gene; V was cut back by 3 bases and J by 7 bases. The CDR3 has 11 amino acids. Germline CDR1 and CDR2: DFQATT and SNEGSKA (reference sequence). CDR3 region: CSARGQGEAFF. DNA of the CDR3: TGCAGTGCTAGGGGACAGGGTGAAGCTTTCTTT.

J is TRBJ1-1 and V is TRBV11-1, with D unresolved. Per germline, CDR1 SGHAT and CDR2 FQDESV (reference sequence). Trimming took off 4 bases at V and 8 bases at J, with 8 bases between the two ends. This CDR3 region has 11 residues. CDR3 amino acids: CASSYDNEAFF. The CDR3 nucleotides read TGTGCCAGCAGCTACGACAACGAAGCTTTCTTT.

This chain uses TRBV5-6 with TRBJ2-7, with 14 bases matching TRBD2. The germline CDR1 and CDR2 sequences are SGHDT and YYEEEE. The CDR3 consists of 15 residues. V shed 3 bases and J 3 bases; nucleotides not matched to a gene: 2. The CDR3 spells CASSSTSGRGYEQYF. Here the CDR3 DNA reads TGTGCCAGCAGCTCGACTAGCGGGAGGGGCTACGAGCAGTACTTC.

The chain combines TRBV5-4 with TRBJ1-4; the match to TRBD1 covers 9 bases. Trimming at V came to 3 bases and at J to 0 bases, leaving 0 bases not matched to a gene. This CDR3 is 15 amino acids long. Germline V gene data show CDR1 as SGHNT and CDR2 as YYREEE (reference sequence). CDR3: CASSWTGATNEKLFF. The DNA of the CDR3 is TGTGCCAGCAGCTGGACAGGGGCAACTAATGAAAAACTGTTTTTT.

This chain connects TRBV5-1 to TRBJ2-3, with 14 bases fitting TRBD2. The CDR3 loop spans 15 amino acids. V shed 4 bases, J shed 4 bases, and the junction held 2 bases outside the gene matches. Germline lookup yields CDR1 SGHRS and CDR2 YFSETQ. The DNA for the CDR3 is TGCGCCAGCAGCCGACTAGCGGGAGGGTCAGATACGCAGTATTTT. Protein: CASSRLAGGSDTQYF. Together with reference TRBV5-1 and TRBJ2-3, the CDR3 gives the full variable domain: KAGVTQTPRYLIKTRGQQVTLSCSPISGHRSVSWYQQTPGQGLQFLFEYFSETQRNKGNFPGRFSGRQFSNSRSEMNVSTLELGDSALYLCASSRLAGGSDTQYFGPGTRLTVL.

The V call is TRBV19, the J call TRBJ1-1, with TRBD1 as a possible D gene (5 bases). The CDR3 runs 15 residues. V was pared by 6 bases and J by 5 bases, with 19 bases between. CDR1 and CDR2 (germline): LNHDA, SQIVND (reference sequence). The CDR3, as DNA: TGTGCCAGTAGCCAGCAGGGCCAGGGTCGTACTGAAGCTTTCTTT. As protein: CASSQQGQGRTEAFF.

This rearrangement joins TRBV30 to TRBJ1-2; 7 bases line up with TRBD1. Trimming at V came to 2 bases and at J to 5 bases, leaving 11 bases not matched to a gene. The CDR3 covers 15 residues. CDR1 is GTSNPN, CDR2 SVGIG, per germline (reference sequence). The CDR3 DNA sequence: TGTGCCTGGAGTCACATTACAGGGGTGGGGTATGGCTACACCTTC. This sequence encodes CAWSHITGVGYGYTF. The variable domain in full, completed from reference TRBV30 and TRBJ1-2, reads SQTIHQWPATLVQPVGSPLSLECTVEGTSNPNLYWYRQAAGRGLQLLFYSVGIGQISSEVPQNLSASRPQDRQFILSSKKLLLSDSGFYLCAWSHITGVGYGYTFGSGTRLTVV.

The chain carries TRBV5-5 and TRBJ2-7; TRBD1 aligns across 8 bases. The CDR3 extends over 14 amino acids. Germline V gene data show CDR1 as SGHKS and CDR2 as YYEKEE (reference sequence). The V gene end was trimmed by 0 bases and the J gene end by 6 bases; junction bases not matched to a gene: 5. CDR3 nucleotide sequence: TGTGCCAGCAGCTTGGCGGACAGGGTGGGCGAGCAGTACTTC. This sequence encodes CASSLADRVGEQYF.

The chain recombines TRBV28 with TRBJ2-7; 13 bases are a match to TRBD2. V lost 9 bases, J lost 4 bases, and 9 bases stayed unmatched. The CDR3 consists of 15 residues. The germline V gene encodes CDR1 MDHEN and CDR2 SYDVKM. The CDR3 DNA follows: TGTGCCAGTAGGCGATGGACTAGCGGGAGTTACGAGCAGTACTTC. It is translated as CASRRWTSGSYEQYF.

This clone was picked up one time. The rearrangement joins TRBV7-6 to TRBJ2-2; 11 bases are shared with TRBD2. Germline CDR1 is SGHVS and CDR2 is FNYEAQ. Trimming removed 1 base from V and 6 bases from J; junction bases left unmatched: 7. The CDR3 spans 17 residues. The CDR3 DNA sequence: TGTGCCAGCAGCTTAGGGGTAGCGGGAGGGCCTTCCGGGGAGCTGTTTTTT. Residues: CASSLGVAGGPSGELFF.

With respect to this clone: Germline and junction disagree at one end, which may indicate a read error. V and J are TRBV7-9 and TRBJ1-3; D not certain. Germline CDR1 and CDR2: SEHNR and FQNEAQ (reference sequence). This CDR3 contains 13 residues. Here the CDR3 DNA reads TGTTCCAGCAGCCCAAATTTTGGAAACACCATATATTTT. It codes for CSSSPNFGNTIYF.

The chain joins TRBV2 to TRBJ2-7, with TRBD2 identical over 13 bases. V gave up 3 bases and J gave up 6 bases; unmatched junction bases: 5. The V gene's germline CDR1 is SNHLY and CDR2 FYNNEI. The CDR3 runs to 15 residues. The CDR3 here is CASSEGLAGRGEQYF. CDR3 sequence (DNA): TGTGCCAGCAGTGAGGGACTAGCGGGAAGGGGCGAGCAGTACTTC. Full variable domain (remainder filled in from reference TRBV2 and TRBJ2-7): EPEVTQTPSHQVTQMGQEVILRCVPISNHLYFYWYRQILGQKVEFLVSFYNNEISEKSEIFDDQFSVERPDGSNFTLKIRSTKLEDSAMYFCASSEGLAGRGEQYFGPGTRLTVT.

This clone was recorded only once. This chain connects TRBV6-5 to TRBJ2-5, with D hard to call. The CDR3 length is 15 residues. Trimming pared 4 bases from V and 2 bases from J, leaving 14 bases between. Germline V gives CDR1 MNHEY, CDR2 SVGAGI. The CDR3 protein is CASSSSWANQETQYF. In nucleotides, the CDR3 is TGTGCCAGCAGTTCCTCATGGGCGAATCAAGAGACCCAGTACTTC.

About this clone itself: Distinct nucleotide sequences in the sample also encode this CDR3. The gene calls are TRBV5-1 and TRBJ2-3; 14 bases are a match to TRBD2. The CDR3 runs to 16 residues. Trimming cost V 2 bases and J 6 bases; bases outside gene matches: 5. CDR1 and CDR2 from the germline V gene are SGHRS and YFSETQ. CDR3 protein: CASSLGTSGRTDTQYF. The CDR3 DNA reads TGCGCCAGCAGCTTAGGGACTAGCGGGAGAACCGATACGCAGTATTTT.

V is TRBV7-9 and J is TRBJ1-4; D not certain. This CDR3 is 15 amino acids long. V gave up 5 bases and J gave up 0 bases, with 10 bases separating them. Looked up from germline, CDR1 is SEHNR and CDR2 is FQNEAQ (reference sequence). The CDR3 sequence: CASSPTAATNEKLFF. The DNA for the CDR3 is TGTGCCAGCAGCCCCACAGCGGCAACTAATGAAAAACTGTTTTTT.

V usage is TRBV19 and J usage is TRBJ1-5, with D hard to call. The CDR3 sequence is 15 residues long. CDR1 and CDR2 from the germline V gene are LNHDA and SQIVND (reference sequence). The V gene lost 3 bases and the J gene lost 2 bases, with 11 bases spanning the gap. The CDR3 DNA sequence: TGTGCCAGTAGTATTAGCTTCGTGGGCAATCAGCCCCAGCATTTT. Protein: CASSISFVGNQPQHF.

The chain has TRBV5-1 and TRBJ2-1, with D possibly TRBD2 on 5 matching bases. Germline V gene sequence: CDR1 SGHRS, CDR2 YFSETQ. V was cut by 0 bases and J by 3 bases, with 10 bases left in between. The length of the CDR3 is 15 residues. The CDR3 reads CASSLEGEGYNEQFF. CDR3 DNA: TGCGCCAGCAGCTTGGAGGGTGAGGGCTACAATGAGCAGTTCTTC.

On this clone itself: One end of the junction is discordant with germline, which a read error may explain. This chain connects TRBV7-9 to TRBJ1-4; weak D call: TRBD1 (6 bases). CDR1 is SEHNR and CDR2 is FQNEAQ in the germline V gene (reference sequence). CDR3 length equals 15 residues. The DNA for the CDR3 is TGTTCCAGCAGCTTAGGGGGGGGTTCAGCCGAAAAACTGTTTTTT. Translation gives CSSSLGGGSAEKLFF. The full variable domain, with the rest looked up from reference TRBV7-9 and TRBJ1-4, is DTGVSQNPRHKITKRGQNVTFRCDPISEHNRLYWYRQTLGQGPEFLTYFQNEAQLEKSRLLSDRFSAERPKGSFSTLEIQRTEQGDSAMYLCSSSLGGGSAEKLFFGSGTQLSVL.

CDR3 sequence: CASSNAFLTRQRYGYTF. The CDR3 nucleotides read TGTGCCAGTAGCAACGCCTTTTTGACCCGACAAAGGTATGGCTACACCTTC. The chain recombines TRBV19 with TRBJ1-2; D remains unclear. Per germline, CDR1 LNHDA and CDR2 SQIVND (reference sequence). The CDR3 length is 17 residues. The germline V and J ends were trimmed by 6 bases and 5 bases, with 25 bases remaining between them. The full variable domain, completed using reference TRBV19 and TRBJ1-2, is DGGITQSPKYLFRKEGQNVTLSCEQNLNHDAMYWYRQDPGQGLRLIYYSQIVNDFQKGDIAEGYSVSREKKESFPLTVTSAQKNPTAFYLCASSNAFLTRQRYGYTFGSGTRLTVV.

This chain links TRBV11-3 with TRBJ1-3; possibly TRBD1 for D (5 bases). V was cut by 5 bases and J by 0 bases, with 8 bases left in between. CDR1 and CDR2 from the germline V gene are SGHNT and YENEEA. The CDR3 extends over 14 amino acids. CDR3 coding DNA: TGTGCCAGCAGCCGGGACTTCTCTGGAAACACCATATATTTT. It specifies CASSRDFSGNTIYF.

The chain links TRBV27 to TRBJ2-2; 12 bases agree with TRBD2. The J segment lost 0 bases and the V segment lost 6 bases, leaving 2 bases of the junction unmatched. Germline CDR1 is MNHEY and CDR2 is SMNVEV (reference sequence). The CDR3 length is 16 residues. The CDR3 is CASRRLAGANTGELFF. DNA for the CDR3: TGTGCCAGCAGACGACTAGCGGGAGCGAACACCGGGGAGCTGTTTTTT.